The rows below give T cell receptor beta chains drawn from one sample of a study of immune evolution from preneoplasia to lung adenocarcinoma. The table came from immunoSEQ multiplex PCR; TCRdb's copy has only in-frame clones and leaves some out. Of 9,500 or so clones in the sample, more than 75% were seen once. Sequenced material: FFPE minimally invasive lung adenocarcinoma tissue. These receptors came from a person aged 65-85 years with lung adenocarcinoma. Both conserved end residues are part of each CDR3. D genes are given only for firm matches. Size is stated for part of the rows, as once, few or many counts, or as a class when the clone is expanded.

v_call: TRBV2; d_call: TRBD1; cdr3_length: 14; clone_size: once; j_call: TRBJ2-5; cdr3_aa: CASKSTGAVETQYF; cdr3_nt: TGTGCCAGCAAATCGACAGGGGCGGTGGAGACCCAGTACTTC
v_call: TRBV15; d_call: NA; cdr3_length: 13; clone_size: NA; j_call: TRBJ1-2; cdr3_aa: CATSSGGRQVYTF; cdr3_nt: TGTGCCACCAGCAGTGGGGGACGCCAAGTCTACACCTTC
v_call: TRBV10-3; d_call: TRBD1; cdr3_length: 15; clone_size: NA; j_call: TRBJ2-7; cdr3_aa: CAISERTGAFYEQYF; cdr3_nt: TGTGCCATCAGTGAGAGGACAGGGGCTTTCTACGAGCAGTACTTC
v_call: TRBV6-5; d_call: NA; cdr3_length: 14; clone_size: NA; j_call: TRBJ2-7; cdr3_aa: CASSYRATIYEQYF; cdr3_nt: TGTGCCAGCAGTTACCGGGCTACCATCTACGAGCAGTACTTC
v_call: TRBV5-1; d_call: NA; cdr3_length: 15; clone_size: NA; j_call: TRBJ2-2; cdr3_aa: CASSLAGFGTGELFF; cdr3_nt: TGCGCCAGCAGCTTGGCCGGCTTTGGCACCGGGGAGCTGTTTTTT
v_call: TRBV6-6; d_call: NA; cdr3_length: 14; clone_size: NA; j_call: TRBJ1-3; cdr3_aa: CASRYRYSGNTIYF; cdr3_nt: TGTGCCAGCCGATACCGTTATTCTGGAAACACCATATATTTT
v_call: TRBV19; d_call: TRBD1; cdr3_length: 14; clone_size: NA; j_call: TRBJ2-7; cdr3_aa: CASSGGTGIGEQYF; cdr3_nt: TGTGCCAGTAGTGGGGGGACAGGAATCGGCGAGCAGTACTTC
v_call: TRBV7-8; d_call: NA; cdr3_length: 13; clone_size: NA; j_call: TRBJ2-4; cdr3_aa: CASSLGDPFIQYF; cdr3_nt: TGTGCCAGCAGCTTAGGGGACCCCTTCATTCAGTACTTC
v_call: TRBV11-2; d_call: NA; cdr3_length: 12; clone_size: NA; j_call: TRBJ2-2; cdr3_aa: CASSPEGGELFF; cdr3_nt: TGTGCCAGCAGCCCGGAGGGCGGGGAGCTGTTTTTT
v_call: TRBV5-4; d_call: TRBD1; cdr3_length: 15; clone_size: NA; j_call: TRBJ1-6; cdr3_aa: CASSLGTGQNSPLHF; cdr3_nt: TGTGCCAGCAGCTTGGGGACAGGACAAAATTCACCCCTCCACTTT
v_call: TRBV5-4; d_call: NA; cdr3_length: 15; clone_size: NA; j_call: TRBJ1-1; cdr3_aa: CASSSPLGVNTEAFF; cdr3_nt: TGTGCCAGCAGCTCCCCCCTAGGGGTCAACACTGAAGCTTTCTTT
v_call: TRBV5-1; d_call: NA; cdr3_length: 16; clone_size: NA; j_call: TRBJ2-7; cdr3_aa: CASSLGFSSSSYEQYF; cdr3_nt: TGCGCCAGCAGCTTGGGGTTTAGCTCCTCTTCCTACGAGCAGTACTTC
v_call: TRBV29-1; d_call: NA; cdr3_length: 13; clone_size: NA; j_call: TRBJ1-1; cdr3_aa: CSVRRDSYTEAFF; cdr3_nt: TGCAGCGTGAGACGCGACAGCTACACTGAAGCTTTCTTT
v_call: TRBV5-1; d_call: NA; cdr3_length: 12; clone_size: NA; j_call: TRBJ2-1; cdr3_aa: CASSLTNNEQFF; cdr3_nt: TGCGCCAGCAGCTTGACCAACAATGAGCAGTTCTTC
v_call: TRBV13; d_call: NA; cdr3_length: 14; clone_size: NA; j_call: TRBJ1-4; cdr3_aa: CASSLRPEGEKLFF; cdr3_nt: TGTGCCAGCAGCTTGAGACCCGAGGGGGAAAAACTGTTTTTT
v_call: TRBV7-2; d_call: NA; cdr3_length: 14; clone_size: NA; j_call: TRBJ2-3; cdr3_aa: CASLRDRGADTQYF; cdr3_nt: TGTGCCAGCCTGCGGGACAGAGGGGCAGATACGCAGTATTTT
v_call: TRBV5-1; d_call: TRBD2; cdr3_length: 17; clone_size: NA; j_call: TRBJ2-7; cdr3_aa: CASSMKTRLAGGYEQYF; cdr3_nt: TGCGCCAGCAGCATGAAAACCAGACTAGCGGGAGGCTACGAGCAGTACTTC
v_call: TRBV5-6; d_call: TRBD1; cdr3_length: 15; clone_size: NA; j_call: TRBJ1-4; cdr3_aa: CASSRLTGANEKLFF; cdr3_nt: TGTGCCAGCAGCCGCCTGACAGGGGCTAATGAAAAACTGTTTTTT
v_call: TRBV11-2; d_call: TRBD1; cdr3_length: 15; clone_size: NA; j_call: TRBJ2-7; cdr3_aa: CASSSTGTGGAEQYF; cdr3_nt: TGTGCCAGCAGCAGCACCGGGACAGGGGGCGCCGAGCAGTACTTC
v_call: TRBV7-8; d_call: TRBD2; cdr3_length: 16; clone_size: NA; j_call: TRBJ2-3; cdr3_aa: CASSLRTSGSTDTQYF; cdr3_nt: TGTGCCAGCAGCCTCCGGACTAGCGGAAGCACAGATACGCAGTATTTT
v_call: TRBV7-9; d_call: NA; cdr3_length: 16; clone_size: NA; j_call: TRBJ2-2; cdr3_aa: CASSKVRGQGTGELFF; cdr3_nt: TGTGCCAGCAGCAAGGTTCGGGGGCAAGGCACCGGGGAGCTGTTTTTT
v_call: TRBV7-9; d_call: NA; cdr3_length: 11; clone_size: NA; j_call: TRBJ2-3; cdr3_aa: CASSPQDTQYF; cdr3_nt: TGTGCCAGCAGCCCGCAGGATACGCAGTATTTT
v_call: TRBV19; d_call: TRBD1; cdr3_length: 15; clone_size: NA; j_call: TRBJ2-7; cdr3_aa: CASSIADRGSYEQYF; cdr3_nt: TGTGCCAGTAGTATTGCTGACAGGGGGTCCTACGAGCAGTACTTC
v_call: TRBV5-5; d_call: NA; cdr3_length: 14; clone_size: once; j_call: TRBJ1-2; cdr3_aa: CASSFGGNNYGYTF; cdr3_nt: TGTGCCAGCAGCTTCGGGGGGAATAACTATGGCTACACCTTC
v_call: TRBV19; d_call: NA; cdr3_length: 15; clone_size: few; j_call: TRBJ1-1; cdr3_aa: CASIRGGDMNTEAFF; cdr3_nt: TGTGCCAGTATCCGGGGGGGAGACATGAACACTGAAGCTTTCTTT
v_call: TRBV30; d_call: TRBD2; cdr3_length: 14; clone_size: NA; j_call: TRBJ2-3; cdr3_aa: CAWSRLAGSDTQYF; cdr3_nt: TGTGCCTGGAGTCGGCTAGCGGGCTCAGATACGCAGTATTTT
v_call: TRBV7-8; d_call: TRBD1; cdr3_length: 14; clone_size: NA; j_call: TRBJ2-7; cdr3_aa: CASSSGQAIYEQYF; cdr3_nt: TGTGCCAGCAGTTCGGGACAGGCCATCTACGAGCAGTACTTC
v_call: TRBV4-2; d_call: NA; cdr3_length: 15; clone_size: medium-sized; j_call: TRBJ1-3; cdr3_aa: CASSQDPGQGNTIYF; cdr3_nt: TGTGCCAGCAGCCAAGATCCGGGGCAAGGAAACACCATATATTTT
v_call: TRBV9; d_call: NA; cdr3_length: 14; clone_size: once; j_call: TRBJ2-3; cdr3_aa: CASSVAPTSDTQYF; cdr3_nt: TGTGCCAGCAGCGTAGCTCCTACTTCAGATACGCAGTATTTT
v_call: TRBV11-2; d_call: NA; cdr3_length: 14; clone_size: NA; j_call: TRBJ1-1; cdr3_aa: CASSLEFARTEAFF; cdr3_nt: TGTGCCAGCAGCTTAGAGTTCGCGAGGACTGAAGCTTTCTTT
v_call: TRBV7-9; d_call: NA; cdr3_length: 14; clone_size: NA; j_call: TRBJ2-1; cdr3_aa: CASSSPGPLPEQFF; cdr3_nt: TGTGCCAGCAGCTCCCCAGGACCCCTTCCGGAGCAGTTCTTC
v_call: TRBV7-2; d_call: TRBD1; cdr3_length: 16; clone_size: NA; j_call: TRBJ2-5; cdr3_aa: CASSSPRGWWQETQYF; cdr3_nt: TGTGCCAGCAGCTCCCCCAGGGGGTGGTGGCAAGAGACCCAGTACTTC
v_call: TRBV5-6; d_call: NA; cdr3_length: 15; clone_size: once; j_call: TRBJ2-7; cdr3_aa: CASSFGDRLSYEQYF; cdr3_nt: TGTGCCAGCAGCTTTGGAGACAGGTTGTCCTACGAGCAGTACTTC
v_call: TRBV28; d_call: NA; cdr3_length: 14; clone_size: NA; j_call: TRBJ2-5; cdr3_aa: CASSSGWAGETQYF; cdr3_nt: TGTGCCAGCAGTTCGGGGTGGGCGGGCGAGACCCAGTACTTC
v_call: TRBV5-1; d_call: NA; cdr3_length: 14; clone_size: once; j_call: TRBJ1-4; cdr3_aa: CASRTGPSNEKLFF; cdr3_nt: TGCGCCAGCCGAACAGGACCTTCTAATGAAAAACTGTTTTTT
v_call: TRBV7-9; d_call: TRBD2; cdr3_length: 16; clone_size: NA; j_call: TRBJ2-3; cdr3_aa: CASSSILAEFTDTQYF; cdr3_nt: TGTGCCAGCAGCTCCATACTAGCGGAGTTCACAGATACGCAGTATTTT